Each of the 10 T cell receptor beta chains below was sequenced from the same sample in a study of blood T cell repertoires in COVID-19. Some clones are missing from TCRdb's copy, which holds only in-frame ones; the method was immunoSEQ multiplex PCR. The table lists a few hundred thousand clones, 75% to 90% of them singletons. Input material: peripheral blood. These receptors all stem from a woman under 40 with COVID-19, enrolled during active disease.

This chain uses TRBV19 with TRBJ1-5, with a possible D match to TRBD1 (5 bases). Germline V CDR1 and CDR2: LNHDA, SQIVND (reference sequence). This CDR3 is built from 14 residues. V lost 3 bases, J lost 6 bases, and 12 bases lay in between. The CDR3: CASSIQAGPQPQHF. The CDR3 DNA is TGTGCCAGTAGTATTCAGGCAGGGCCTCAGCCCCAGCATTTT.

This chain connects TRBV5-6 to TRBJ2-7; 7 bases align to TRBD1. The germline gives CDR1 SGHDT, CDR2 YYEEEE. After removal of 3 bases from V and 11 bases from J, the junction contained 11 bases not matched to a gene. This CDR3 region has 13 residues. As DNA, the CDR3 is TGTGCCAGCAGCTCAGGGACAGCCCCTAGGAAGTACTTC. It encodes CASSSGTAPRKYF.

This clone was found a few times. V is TRBV19 and J is TRBJ1-6; 9 nucleotides match TRBD1. Germline loops: CDR1 LNHDA, CDR2 SQIVND (reference sequence). CDR3 length: 14 amino acids. V gave up 6 bases and J gave up 5 bases; unmatched junction bases: 2. The CDR3 region has the DNA TGTGCCAGTAGCGGACAGGGGAATAATTCACCCCTCCACTTT. Protein: CASSGQGNNSPLHF.

J is TRBJ2-1 and V is TRBV2, with 10 bases identical to TRBD1. This CDR3 has 15 amino acids. Trimming at V came to 6 bases and at J to 4 bases, leaving 6 bases not matched to a gene. Germline values: CDR1 SNHLY, CDR2 FYNNEI. The CDR3 here is CASREDRGSYNEQFF. The CDR3 DNA follows: TGTGCCAGCAGAGAGGACAGGGGGTCTTACAATGAGCAGTTCTTC.

This clone was recorded at least ten times. The genes are TRBV6-4 and TRBJ2-3; the match to TRBD2 covers 12 bases. The V and J ends lost 2 bases and 12 bases, in that order; junction bases with no gene match: 0. CDR1 and CDR2 (germline): MRHNA, SNTAGT. The CDR3 is 12 amino acids. CDR3 amino acids: CASSDGLAGQYF. CDR3 coding DNA: TGTGCCAGCAGTGACGGACTAGCGGGACAGTATTTT.

In its sample, this clone was seen many times. The chain carries TRBV5-4 and TRBJ2-2, with 14 bases lining up with TRBD2. Germline V gene sequence: CDR1 SGHNT, CDR2 YYREEE (reference sequence). Trimming removed 5 bases from V and 8 bases from J; junction bases left unmatched: 8. This CDR3 spans 16 amino acids. In nucleotides, the CDR3 is TGTGCCAGCAGGGCCGGGACTAGCGGGAGTTCGGGGGAGCTGTTTTTT. It encodes CASRAGTSGSSGELFF.

This sequence joins TRBV27 and TRBJ2-1; 8 bases are shared with TRBD2. The CDR3 has 14 residues. After removal of 7 bases from V and 4 bases from J, the junction contained 6 bases not matched to a gene. Germline-derived CDR1 and CDR2 are MNHEY and SMNVEV (reference sequence). DNA for the CDR3: TGTGCCAGCACGCGGGGGGACCGGTACAATGAGCAGTTCTTC. Amino acid sequence: CASTRGDRYNEQFF.

This rearrangement joins TRBV28 to TRBJ2-7; D is uncertain. Between the trimmed V and J ends, which lost 2 bases and 2 bases, there was a span of 10 bases. From germline, CDR1 is MDHEN and CDR2 SYDVKM. The CDR3 consists of 14 residues. CDR3 sequence: CASSLRQTPYEQYF. The CDR3 coding sequence is TGTGCCAGCAGTTTAAGGCAGACACCCTACGAGCAGTACTTC.

The chain joins TRBV7-9 to TRBJ1-2; D is perhaps TRBD1 (5 bases). Germline CDR1 is SEHNR and CDR2 is FQNEAQ (reference sequence). CDR3 length: 14 residues. Trimming pared 5 bases from V and 4 bases from J, leaving 14 bases between. DNA of the CDR3: TGTGCCAGCAGCCCTACAGGATCGTCCTATGGCTACACCTTC. It is translated as CASSPTGSSYGYTF. The full variable domain, its missing parts supplied by reference TRBV7-9 and TRBJ1-2, is DTGVSQNPRHKITKRGQNVTFRCDPISEHNRLYWYRQTLGQGPEFLTYFQNEAQLEKSRLLSDRFSAERPKGSFSTLEIQRTEQGDSAMYLCASSPTGSSYGYTFGSGTRLTVV.

V gene TRBV5-1 combines with J gene TRBJ1-1; TRBD1 agrees at 8 bases. CDR3 length: 16 residues. CDR1 is SGHRS and CDR2 is YFSETQ in the germline V gene. Trimming removed 4 bases from V and 0 bases from J; junction bases left unmatched: 8. Here the CDR3 reads CASSTDRTGMNTEAFF. CDR3 DNA sequence: TGCGCCAGCAGCACCGACCGGACAGGGATGAACACTGAAGCTTTCTTT.